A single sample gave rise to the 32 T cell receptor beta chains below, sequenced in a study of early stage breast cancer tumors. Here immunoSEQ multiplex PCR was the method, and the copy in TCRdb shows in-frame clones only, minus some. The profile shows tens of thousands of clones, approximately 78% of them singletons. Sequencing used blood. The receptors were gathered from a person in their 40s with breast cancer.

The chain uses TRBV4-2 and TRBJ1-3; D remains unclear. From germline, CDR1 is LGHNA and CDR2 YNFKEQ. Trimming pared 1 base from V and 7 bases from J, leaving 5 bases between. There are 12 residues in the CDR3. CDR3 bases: TGTGCCAGCAGCCAAGGAGCGAACACCATATATTTT. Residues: CASSQGANTIYF.

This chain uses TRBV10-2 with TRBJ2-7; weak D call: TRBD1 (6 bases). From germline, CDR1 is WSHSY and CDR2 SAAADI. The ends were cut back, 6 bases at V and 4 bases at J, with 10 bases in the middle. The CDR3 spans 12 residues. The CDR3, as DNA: TGCGCCAGCAGCCTGGACAGATACGAGCAGTACTTC. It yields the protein CASSLDRYEQYF.

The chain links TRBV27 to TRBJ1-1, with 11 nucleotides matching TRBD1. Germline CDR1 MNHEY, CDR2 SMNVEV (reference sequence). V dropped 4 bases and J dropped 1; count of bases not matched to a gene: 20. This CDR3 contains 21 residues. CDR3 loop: CASSSLPGQGGRWSKNTEAFF. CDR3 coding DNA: TGTGCCAGCAGTTCACTTCCGGGACAGGGGGGCAGGTGGTCCAAGAACACTGAAGCTTTCTTT.

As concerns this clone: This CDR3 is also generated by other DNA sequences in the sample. In DNA form, the CDR3 reads TGTGCCAGCAGCCAAGGGGGACAGACCTACAATGAGCAGTTCTTC. This translates into CASSQGGQTYNEQFF. The J gene is TRBJ2-1, the V gene TRBV4-2; 7 nucleotides align to TRBD1. Per the germline V gene, CDR1 is LGHNA and CDR2 is YNFKEQ. J lost 2 bases, V lost 1 base, and 2 bases had no gene match. This CDR3 contains 15 residues.

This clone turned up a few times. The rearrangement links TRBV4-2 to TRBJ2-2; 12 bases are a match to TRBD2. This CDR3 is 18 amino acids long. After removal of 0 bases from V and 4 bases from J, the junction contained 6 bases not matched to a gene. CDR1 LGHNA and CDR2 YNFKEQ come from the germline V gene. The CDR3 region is CASSQDMRTSGTTGELFF. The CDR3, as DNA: TGTGCCAGCAGCCAAGATATGAGGACTAGCGGGACCACCGGGGAGCTGTTTTTT.

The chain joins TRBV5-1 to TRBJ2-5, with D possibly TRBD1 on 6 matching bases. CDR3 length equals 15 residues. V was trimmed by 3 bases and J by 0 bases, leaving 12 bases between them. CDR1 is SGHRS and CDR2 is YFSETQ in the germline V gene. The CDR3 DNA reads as TGCGCCAGCAGCTCGCCGGACAGTTACCAAGAGACCCAGTACTTC. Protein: CASSSPDSYQETQYF.

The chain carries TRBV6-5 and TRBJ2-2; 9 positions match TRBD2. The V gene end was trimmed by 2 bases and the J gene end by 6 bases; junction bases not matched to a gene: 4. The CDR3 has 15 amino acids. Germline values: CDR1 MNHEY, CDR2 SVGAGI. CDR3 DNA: TGTGCCAGCAGTTACCTCGGACTAGCGTCCGGGGAGCTGTTTTTT. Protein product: CASSYLGLASGELFF.

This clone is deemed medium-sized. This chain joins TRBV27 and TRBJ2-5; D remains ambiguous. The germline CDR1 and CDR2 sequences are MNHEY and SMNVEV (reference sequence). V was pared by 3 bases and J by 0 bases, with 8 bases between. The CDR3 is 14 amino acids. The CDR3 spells CASSLLGHQETQYF. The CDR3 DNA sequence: TGTGCCAGCAGTTTGTTAGGGCACCAAGAGACCCAGTACTTC.

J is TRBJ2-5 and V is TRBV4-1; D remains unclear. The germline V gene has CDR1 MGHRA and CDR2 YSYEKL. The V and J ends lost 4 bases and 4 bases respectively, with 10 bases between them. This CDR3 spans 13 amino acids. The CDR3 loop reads CASSPLWGETQYF. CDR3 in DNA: TGCGCCAGCAGCCCCTTGTGGGGAGAGACCCAGTACTTC.

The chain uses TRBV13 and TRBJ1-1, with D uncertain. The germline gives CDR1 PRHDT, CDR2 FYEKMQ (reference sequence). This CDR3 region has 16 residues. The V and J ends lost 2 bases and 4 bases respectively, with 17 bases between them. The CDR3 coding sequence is TGTGCCAGCAGCTTATCAGAGAGAGGTTTAGGCACTGAAGCTTTCTTT. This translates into CASSLSERGLGTEAFF.

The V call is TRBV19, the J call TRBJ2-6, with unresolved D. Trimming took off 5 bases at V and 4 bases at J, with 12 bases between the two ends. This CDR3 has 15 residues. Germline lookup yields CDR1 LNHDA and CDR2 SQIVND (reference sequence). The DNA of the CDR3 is TGTGCCAGTAGTCTGTCCCCGGCCGGGGCCAACGTCCTGACTTTC. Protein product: CASSLSPAGANVLTF.

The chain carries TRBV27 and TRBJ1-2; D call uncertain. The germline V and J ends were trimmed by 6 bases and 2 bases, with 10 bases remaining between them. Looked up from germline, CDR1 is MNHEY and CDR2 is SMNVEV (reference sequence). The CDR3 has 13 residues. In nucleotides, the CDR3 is TGTGCCAGCAGGGAGGGAATAAACTATGGCTACACCTTC. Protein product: CASREGINYGYTF.

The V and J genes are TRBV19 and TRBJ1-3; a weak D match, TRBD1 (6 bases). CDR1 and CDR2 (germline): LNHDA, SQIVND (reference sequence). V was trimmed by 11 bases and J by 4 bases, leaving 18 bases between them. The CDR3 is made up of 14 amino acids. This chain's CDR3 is CAASWGGPGNTIYF. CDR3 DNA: TGTGCCGCATCCTGGGGGGGCCCCGGAAACACCATATATTTT.

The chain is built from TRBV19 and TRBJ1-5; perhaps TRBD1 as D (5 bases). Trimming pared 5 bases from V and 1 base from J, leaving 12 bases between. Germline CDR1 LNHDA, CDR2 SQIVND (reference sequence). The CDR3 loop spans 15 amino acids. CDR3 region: CASSWGRVSNQPQHF. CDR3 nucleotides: TGTGCCAGTAGTTGGGGCCGGGTGAGCAATCAGCCCCAGCATTTT.

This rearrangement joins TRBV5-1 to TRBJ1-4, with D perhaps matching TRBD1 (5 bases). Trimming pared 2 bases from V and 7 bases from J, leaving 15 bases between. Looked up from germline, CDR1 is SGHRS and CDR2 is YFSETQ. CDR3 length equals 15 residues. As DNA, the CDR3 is TGCGCCAGCAGCTTTACTCAGGGCTTGGGTGAAAAACTGTTTTTT. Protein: CASSFTQGLGEKLFF.

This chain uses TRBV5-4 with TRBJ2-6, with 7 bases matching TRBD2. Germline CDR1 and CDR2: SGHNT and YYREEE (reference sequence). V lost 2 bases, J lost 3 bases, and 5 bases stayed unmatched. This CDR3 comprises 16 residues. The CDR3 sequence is CASSFGGRGGANVLTF. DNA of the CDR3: TGTGCCAGCAGCTTTGGCGGGAGAGGTGGGGCCAACGTCCTGACTTTC.

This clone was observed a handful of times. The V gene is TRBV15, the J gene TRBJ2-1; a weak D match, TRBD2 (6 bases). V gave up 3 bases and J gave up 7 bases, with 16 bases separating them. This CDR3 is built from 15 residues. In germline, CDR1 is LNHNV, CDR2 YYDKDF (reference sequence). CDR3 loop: CATSSWDSRRNEQFF. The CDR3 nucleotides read TGTGCCACCAGCAGCTGGGACTCCCGGAGGAATGAGCAGTTCTTC.

CDR3 bases: TGTGCCAGCAGCCCGGGACTCTCCTACGAGCAGTACTTC. It translates to CASSPGLSYEQYF. The chain recombines TRBV7-2 with TRBJ2-7; maybe TRBD2 (6 bases). The CDR3 covers 13 residues. Germline V gene sequence: CDR1 SGHTA, CDR2 FQGNSA. Trimming removed 5 bases at V and 0 bases at J, with 8 bases between.

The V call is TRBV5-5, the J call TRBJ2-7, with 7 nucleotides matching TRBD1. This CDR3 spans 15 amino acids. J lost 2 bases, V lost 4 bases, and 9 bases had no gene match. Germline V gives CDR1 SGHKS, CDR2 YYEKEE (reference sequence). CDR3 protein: CASSNPYRGAYEQYF. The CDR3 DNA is TGTGCCAGCAGCAACCCCTACAGGGGCGCCTACGAGCAGTACTTC.

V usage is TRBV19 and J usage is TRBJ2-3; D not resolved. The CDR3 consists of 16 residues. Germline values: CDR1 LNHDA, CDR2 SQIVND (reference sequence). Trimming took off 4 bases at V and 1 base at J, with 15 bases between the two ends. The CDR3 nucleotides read TGTGCCAGTAGTAAAGGCCGGGTCCCGCGCACAGATACGCAGTATTTT. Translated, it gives CASSKGRVPRTDTQYF.

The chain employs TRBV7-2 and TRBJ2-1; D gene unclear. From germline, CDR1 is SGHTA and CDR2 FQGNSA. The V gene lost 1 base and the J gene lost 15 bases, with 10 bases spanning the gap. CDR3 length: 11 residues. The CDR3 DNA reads TGTGCCAGCAGCTTAGTTACGAGTCTGTTCTTC. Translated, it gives CASSLVTSLFF.

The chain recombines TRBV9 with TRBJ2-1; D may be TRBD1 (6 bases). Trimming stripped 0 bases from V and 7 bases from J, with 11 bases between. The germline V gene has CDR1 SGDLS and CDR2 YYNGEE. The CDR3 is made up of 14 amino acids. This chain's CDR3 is CASSVGAQGNEQFF. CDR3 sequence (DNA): TGTGCCAGCAGCGTAGGCGCCCAGGGGAATGAGCAGTTCTTC.

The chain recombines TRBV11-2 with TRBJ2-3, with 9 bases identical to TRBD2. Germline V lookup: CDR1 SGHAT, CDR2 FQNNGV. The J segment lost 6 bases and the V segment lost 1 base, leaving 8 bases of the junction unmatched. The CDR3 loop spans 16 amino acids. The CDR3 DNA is TGTGCCAGCAGCTTAGCCCCCCGAGCGGGAGGTGATACGCAGTATTTT. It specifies CASSLAPRAGGDTQYF.

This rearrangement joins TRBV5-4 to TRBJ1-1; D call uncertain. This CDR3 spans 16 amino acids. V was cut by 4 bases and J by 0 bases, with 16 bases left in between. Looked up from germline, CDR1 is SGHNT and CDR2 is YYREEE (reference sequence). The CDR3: CASSLEPGGLNTEAFF. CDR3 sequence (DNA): TGTGCCAGCAGCCTCGAGCCTGGAGGTTTGAACACTGAAGCTTTCTTT.

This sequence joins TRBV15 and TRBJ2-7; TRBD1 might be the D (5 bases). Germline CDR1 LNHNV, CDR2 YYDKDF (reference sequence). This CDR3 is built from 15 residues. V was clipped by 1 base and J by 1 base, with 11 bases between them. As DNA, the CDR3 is TGTGCCACCAGCAGAGGAATTCAGGGATCCTACGAGCAGTACTTC. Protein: CATSRGIQGSYEQYF.

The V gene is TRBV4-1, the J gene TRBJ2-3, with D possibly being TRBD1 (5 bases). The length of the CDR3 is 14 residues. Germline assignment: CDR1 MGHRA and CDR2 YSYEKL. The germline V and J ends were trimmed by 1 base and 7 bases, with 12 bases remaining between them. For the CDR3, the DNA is TGCGCCAGCAGCCAAGTGGTAGGGGCAAATACGCAGTATTTT. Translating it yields CASSQVVGANTQYF.

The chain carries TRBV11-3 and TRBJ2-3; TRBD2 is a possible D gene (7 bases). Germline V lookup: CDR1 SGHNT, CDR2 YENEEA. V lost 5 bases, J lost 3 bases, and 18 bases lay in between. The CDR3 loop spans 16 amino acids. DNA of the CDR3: TGTGCCAGCAGCCCGGGGGGCGGGAGTGGGACAGATACGCAGTATTTT. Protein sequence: CASSPGGGSGTDTQYF. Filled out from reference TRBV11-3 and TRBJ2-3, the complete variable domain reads EAGVVQSPRYKIIEKKQPVAFWCNPISGHNTLYWYLQNLGQGPELLIRYENEEAVDDSQLPKDRFSAERLKGVDSTLKIQPAELGDSAVYLCASSPGGGSGTDTQYFGPGTRLTVL.

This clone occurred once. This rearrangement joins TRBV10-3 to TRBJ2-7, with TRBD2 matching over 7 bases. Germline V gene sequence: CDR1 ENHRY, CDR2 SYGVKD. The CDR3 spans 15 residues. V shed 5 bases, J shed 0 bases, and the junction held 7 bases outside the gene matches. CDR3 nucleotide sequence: TGTGCCATCAGTCCACAGACTAGCAACTCCTACGAGCAGTACTTC. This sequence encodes CAISPQTSNSYEQYF.

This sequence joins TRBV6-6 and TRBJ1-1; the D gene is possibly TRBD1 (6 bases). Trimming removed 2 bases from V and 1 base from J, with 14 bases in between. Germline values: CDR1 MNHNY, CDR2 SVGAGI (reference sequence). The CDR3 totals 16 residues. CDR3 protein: CASSYRAQGQNTEAFF. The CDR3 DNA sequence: TGTGCCAGCAGTTACCGTGCACAGGGACAGAACACTGAAGCTTTCTTT.

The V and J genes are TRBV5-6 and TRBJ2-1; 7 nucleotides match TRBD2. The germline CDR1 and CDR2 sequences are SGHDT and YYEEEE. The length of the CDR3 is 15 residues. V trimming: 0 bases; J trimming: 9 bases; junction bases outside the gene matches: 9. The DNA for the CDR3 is TGTGCCAGCAGCTTGGCCTGGGGGGGAGTCGGTGAGCAGTTCTTC. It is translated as CASSLAWGGVGEQFF.

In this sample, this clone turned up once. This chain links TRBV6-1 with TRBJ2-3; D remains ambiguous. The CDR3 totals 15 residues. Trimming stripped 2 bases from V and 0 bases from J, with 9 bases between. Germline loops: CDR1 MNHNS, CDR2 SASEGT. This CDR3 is CASSETPTSTDTQYF. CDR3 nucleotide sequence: TGTGCCAGCAGTGAAACCCCCACGAGCACAGATACGCAGTATTTT.

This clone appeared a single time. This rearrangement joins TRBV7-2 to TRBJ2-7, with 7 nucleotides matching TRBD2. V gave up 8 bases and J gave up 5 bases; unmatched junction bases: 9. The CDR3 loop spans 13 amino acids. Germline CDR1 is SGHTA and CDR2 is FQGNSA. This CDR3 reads CASGGSIVDEQYF. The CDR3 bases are TGTGCCAGCGGCGGGAGTATAGTCGACGAGCAGTACTTC.